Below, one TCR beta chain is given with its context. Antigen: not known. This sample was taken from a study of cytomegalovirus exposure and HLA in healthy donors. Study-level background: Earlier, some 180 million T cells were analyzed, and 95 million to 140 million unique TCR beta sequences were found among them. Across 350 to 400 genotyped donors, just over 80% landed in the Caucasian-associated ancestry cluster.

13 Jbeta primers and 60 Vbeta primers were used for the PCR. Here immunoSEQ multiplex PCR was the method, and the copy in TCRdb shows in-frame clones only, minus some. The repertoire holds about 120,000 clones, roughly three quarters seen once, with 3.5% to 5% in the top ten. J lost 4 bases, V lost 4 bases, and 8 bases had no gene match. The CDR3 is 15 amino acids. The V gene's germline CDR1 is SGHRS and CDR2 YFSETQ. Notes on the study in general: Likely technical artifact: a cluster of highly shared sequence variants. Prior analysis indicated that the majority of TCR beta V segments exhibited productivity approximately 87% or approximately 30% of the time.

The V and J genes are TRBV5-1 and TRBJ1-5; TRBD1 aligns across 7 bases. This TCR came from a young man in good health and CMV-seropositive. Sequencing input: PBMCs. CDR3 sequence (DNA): TGCGCCAGCAGCCCCGGGACAGACCAAAATCAGCCCCAGCATTTT. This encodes CASSPGTDQNQPQHF.